This TCR beta chain was recovered during a study of T cell changes during pregnancy in multiple sclerosis. This clone has just one count. Using immunoSEQ multiplex PCR, the repertoire was profiled, and TCRdb retains in-frame clones only, with some absent. Among about 31,000 clones listed, approximately 90% were seen once. Germline V gene sequence: CDR1 LNHDA, CDR2 SQIVND (reference sequence). V was shortened by 1 base and J by 3 bases, with 7 bases between the two germline ends. The CDR3 runs 13 residues. The sample here was CD8+ T cells from peripheral blood mononuclear cells, taken before pregnancy. This TCR was recovered from a female donor with multiple sclerosis, enrolled in a pregnancy study. The V gene is TRBV19, the J gene TRBJ2-7; tentatively, D is TRBD2 (5 bases). The CDR3 DNA is TGTGCCAGTAGTATAGTGAGCGGCTACGAGCAGTACTTC. Amino acid sequence: CASSIVSGYEQYF.